What follows are 10 T cell receptor beta chains derived from one specimen sequenced in a study of T cell responses to AZD1222 COVID-19 vaccine. Repertoires were generated with immunoSEQ multiplex PCR, while TCRdb's copy carries only in-frame clones and drops some. Of 150,000 to 200,000 clones in the sample, approximately 92% were seen once. Sequenced material: peripheral blood, taken on day 0 of AZD1222 vaccination. These receptors were obtained from an adult in good health.

The CDR3 region is CAIRGNTGELFF. CDR3 bases: TGTGCCATCAGGGGAAACACCGGGGAGCTGTTTTTT. The chain joins TRBV10-3 to TRBJ2-2; D call uncertain. Germline CDR1 and CDR2: ENHRY and SYGVKD. Deletions cut 6 bases from V and 2 bases from J, with 4 bases between. This CDR3 has 12 residues.

CDR3 nucleotide sequence: TGTGCCAGCAGCTTGTTAGAGGGTGTTCAGCCCCAGCATTTT. Protein product: CASSLLEGVQPQHF. J is TRBJ1-5 and V is TRBV5-8; D is undetermined. Trimming took 1 base from V and 6 from J, leaving 11 bases between them. The CDR3 has 14 residues. The germline CDR1 and CDR2 sequences are SGHTS and YDEGEE.

The chain joins TRBV28 to TRBJ1-2, with TRBD1 matching 8 bases. V lost 5 bases and J lost 7; bases outside the gene matches: 15. Germline V gene data show CDR1 as MDHEN and CDR2 as SYDVKM. There are 16 residues in the CDR3. The CDR3 DNA reads TGTGCCAGCAGTCCAGGACAGGGAGTGTCGTTGGGTGGCTACACCTTC. Its translation is CASSPGQGVSLGGYTF.

The V and J genes are TRBV27 and TRBJ1-2; D may be TRBD1 (6 bases). Germline values: CDR1 MNHEY, CDR2 SMNVEV (reference sequence). The CDR3 has 14 amino acids. V was trimmed by 2 bases and J by 8 bases, leaving 15 bases between them. Written as DNA, the CDR3 is TGTGCCAGCAGTTTAATTCGGGGGCTAGGAGGCTACACCTTC. Translation: CASSLIRGLGGYTF.

The chain recombines TRBV7-2 with TRBJ2-3; D could derive from TRBD1 or TRBD2 (5 bases each). V dropped 1 base and J dropped 4 bases, with 12 bases sitting between them. The CDR3 extends over 15 amino acids. Germline CDR1 and CDR2: SGHTA and FQGNSA. Here the CDR3 DNA reads TGTGCCAGCAGCTTAGTGAGGGCCAGGGCAGATACGCAGTATTTT. Its protein product is CASSLVRARADTQYF.

This sequence joins TRBV2 and TRBJ1-3, with a tentative D call TRBD1 (5 bases). The CDR3 covers 13 residues. Looked up from germline, CDR1 is SNHLY and CDR2 is FYNNEI. Trimming removed 1 base at V and 8 bases at J, with 9 bases between. CDR3 protein: CASSEEKGYTIYF. The CDR3 DNA sequence: TGTGCCAGCAGTGAAGAGAAGGGGTACACCATATATTTT.

V and J are TRBV12-5 and TRBJ1-3; D is undetermined. The CDR3 loop spans 14 amino acids. The ends were cut back, 1 base at V and 2 bases at J, with 6 bases in the middle. Germline loops: CDR1 LGHNT, CDR2 FRNRAP. The CDR3 region has the DNA TGTGCTAGTGGTTTGGATGGTGCTGGAAACACCATATATTTT. Translating gives CASGLDGAGNTIYF.

This rearrangement joins TRBV7-9 to TRBJ2-3; 14 nucleotides agree with TRBD2. Looked up from germline, CDR1 is SEHNR and CDR2 is FQNEAQ (reference sequence). V shed 4 bases and J 4 bases; nucleotides not matched to a gene: 4. The CDR3 is 16 residues long. The CDR3 loop reads CASSSGLAGDPDTQYF. CDR3 sequence (DNA): TGTGCCAGCAGCTCGGGACTAGCGGGAGACCCAGATACGCAGTATTTT.

The chain recombines TRBV7-3 with TRBJ2-5, with D tentatively TRBD1 or TRBD2 (6 bases each). Germline V gives CDR1 SGHTA, CDR2 FQGTGA. The ends were cut back, 5 bases at V and 1 base at J, with 14 bases in the middle. The CDR3 covers 15 residues. The DNA for the CDR3 is TGTGCCAGCAGCAGCCTCGGGGGCCCCCAAGAGACCCAGTACTTC. Translating gives CASSSLGGPQETQYF.

This sequence joins TRBV19 and TRBJ1-1; no firm D call. The CDR3 totals 14 residues. With 1 base removed from V and 9 bases from J, the gap between germline ends came to 15 bases. CDR1 is LNHDA and CDR2 is SQIVND in the germline V gene (reference sequence). The CDR3 sequence is CASSIVSNGVKAFF. Written as DNA, the CDR3 is TGTGCCAGTAGTATAGTCTCCAATGGCGTCAAAGCTTTCTTT.